This T cell receptor beta chain emerged from a study of OX40 agonist ivuxolimab in advanced cancers. Background on the whole study: Ivuxolimab was an agonistic, fully human IgG2 monoclonal antibody directed against OX40 (CD134), a costimulatory receptor. The purpose of peripheral TCRbeta sequencing was to test whether ivuxolimab changed TCR sequence diversity and led to clonal T-cell expansion. Three dose-escalation patients achieved partial responses, one with hepatocellular carcinoma and two with cutaneous melanoma. The paper describes the monotherapy dose-escalation part (N = 52 patients) of the phase I trial of ivuxolimab. Among the roughly 54 dose-escalation patients, some 20 had hepatocellular carcinoma, roughly 15 melanoma, 9 renal cell carcinoma and 9 head and neck cancer. In the dose-escalation cohort, around 80% of patients were male, and the mean age was roughly 56 years with a range of roughly 23 to 79. Intravenous ivuxolimab was administered to patients every 2 weeks at six dose levels: 0.01, 0.1, 0.3, 1.5, 3 and 10 mg/kg. Prior anti-PD-1, anti-PD-L1 or anti-CTLA-4 therapy was permitted, and checkpoint inhibitors had been received by about 44% of dose-escalation patients. Results the study describes overall, beyond this receptor: After ivuxolimab, CD8+ T cells had more expanded clones than CD4+ T cells on average. At doses from 0.1 to 3.0 mg/kg, clonal expansion was seen in both CD4+ and CD8+ blood T cells between baseline and week 6. Which antigens the clonally expanded peripheral T cells were specific for was not determined. In partial responders in the 0.1-3.0 mg/kg groups, normalized peripheral clonal expansion was found to be among the lowest, especially among CD8+ T cells. Low levels of normalized T-cell clonal expansion were also seen in some patients who did not respond.

The trial excluded patients who had a history of autoimmune disease or were on systemic immunosuppression. Peripheral blood for TCR sequencing was collected from all dose cohorts at baseline, on cycle 4 day 1, and on cycle 7 day 1. The samples were drawn from a first-in-human, open-label, multicenter phase I dose-escalation trial of ivuxolimab. The trial enrolled adults with locally advanced or metastatic head and neck squamous cell, hepatocellular, melanoma or renal cell carcinoma. Before TCR sequencing, CD4+ and CD8+ T cells were separately sorted from peripheral blood. As regards this clone: The target of this receptor is not known. Within one base of it there is no much larger clone, and no base qualities were kept.

Genomic DNA was isolated from the sorted cells so that the TCRbeta CDR3 region could be sequenced. The immunoSEQ Assay was used to sequence the TCRbeta CDR3 regions. In TCRdb, the immuneACCESS table is reduced to in-frame sequences with V and J assigned. These tables do not hold every clone; where another copy was compared, an unresolved V gene accounts for under half, and the others remain unexplained. Present in this sample are 45,000 to 55,000 clones, about 83% of which were seen just once. The top ten clonotypes cover around 15% of the sample. The CDR3 numbers 16 residues from cysteine through phenylalanine. Only the CDR3 DNA is retained, 48 bases long and in frame from the first base. Sequences SEHNR (CDR1) and FQNEAQ (CDR2) are obtained from the germline V gene (reference sequence).

Rearrangement joined TRBV7-9 to TRBJ2-5; 8 central bases correspond to TRBD2. The end of the DNA fits TRBJ2-7 better, so the J call may be wrong. This specimen was CD4+ or CD8+ T cells sorted from blood, taken in a trial of the OX40 agonist ivuxolimab. This TCR came from an adult with an advanced solid tumor such as melanoma, head and neck, liver or kidney cancer. The DNA sequence is as follows: TGTGCCAGCAGCTTAGCTAGCGGGAAGTATACAGGCGAGCAGTACTTC. Its protein is CASSLASGKYTGEQYF.